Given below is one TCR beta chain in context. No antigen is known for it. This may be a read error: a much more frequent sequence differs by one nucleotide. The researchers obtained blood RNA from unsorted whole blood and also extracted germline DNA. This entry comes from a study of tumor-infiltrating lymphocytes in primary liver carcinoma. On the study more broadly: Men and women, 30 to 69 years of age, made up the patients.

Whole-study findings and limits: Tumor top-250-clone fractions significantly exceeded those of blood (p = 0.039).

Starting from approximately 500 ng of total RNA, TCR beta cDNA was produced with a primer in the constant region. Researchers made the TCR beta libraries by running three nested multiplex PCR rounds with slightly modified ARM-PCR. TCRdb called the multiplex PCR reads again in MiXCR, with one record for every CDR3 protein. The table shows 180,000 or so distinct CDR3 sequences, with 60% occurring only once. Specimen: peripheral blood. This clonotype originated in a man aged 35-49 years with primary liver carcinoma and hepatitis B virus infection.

The CDR3: CSAMDRGRRIGELFF. In DNA, the CDR3 is TGCAGCGCCATGGACAGGGGGCGTAGGATCGGGGAGCTGTTTTTT. The rearrangement joins TRBV29-1 to TRBJ2-2; 11 positions match TRBD1. Per the germline V gene, CDR1 is SQVTM and CDR2 is ANQGSEA. The V segment lost 7 bases and the J segment 7 bases; nucleotides outside the gene matches: 11. The length of the CDR3 is 15 residues.